This entry lists 27 T cell receptor beta chains sequenced from one sample in a study of CD8 T cells in Susac syndrome. The RNA, roughly 0.45 to 1 ug, was put through reverse transcription using random hexamers. TCRdb re-called the immunoSEQ multiplex PCR reads through MiXCR, storing one row per CDR3 protein. The top ten hold 0.093% of the sample, which has around 180,000 distinct CDR3 sequences, 95% seen once. Sequencing was performed on CD4+ T cells from PBMCs. These receptors all stem from a human donor with multiple sclerosis.

The chain couples TRBV12-3 or TRBV12-4 to TRBJ2-3; D remains unclear. The CDR3 extends over 14 amino acids. Trimming cost V 6 bases and J 6 bases, with 16 bases left between them. CDR3 in amino acids: CASRSTLIPDTQYF. The CDR3 nucleotides are TGTGCCAGCAGGTCGACCCTGATCCCCGATACGCAGTATTTT.

This clonotype was seen just once. The rearrangement joins TRBV20-1 to TRBJ2-3, with a possible D match to TRBD2 (5 bases). V was clipped by 3 bases and J by 0 bases, with 10 bases between them. The CDR3 sequence is 14 residues long. The V gene's germline CDR1 is DFQATT and CDR2 SNEGSKA (reference sequence). The CDR3 DNA follows: TGCAGTGCTAGGGACTTCGGAAGCACAGATACGCAGTATTTT. Translated, it gives CSARDFGSTDTQYF.

This clonotype was detected once. The gene calls are TRBV19 and TRBJ1-5, with 8 bases that match TRBD1. Trimming took 6 bases from V and 5 from J; bases not matched to a gene: 15. From germline, CDR1 is LNHDA and CDR2 SQIVND (reference sequence). This CDR3 contains 17 residues. In nucleotides, the CDR3 is TGTGCCAGTAGGTTGCAGGGGTCGGGGACAGGAGATCAGCCCCAGCATTTT. It translates to CASRLQGSGTGDQPQHF.

The chain couples TRBV4-1 to TRBJ2-3; 9 positions match TRBD2. The ends lost 1 base at V and 0 bases at J; junction bases unmatched: 8. Germline V gene data show CDR1 as MGHRA and CDR2 as YSYEKL. This CDR3 is 18 amino acids long. The CDR3 spells CASSQVAAGGFSTDTQYF. CDR3 in DNA: TGCGCCAGCAGCCAAGTGGCAGCGGGGGGTTTCAGCACAGATACGCAGTATTTT.

The chain uses TRBV12-3 or TRBV12-4 and TRBJ2-1; 9 bases line up with TRBD1. The CDR3 is made up of 15 amino acids. Germline trimming cut 5 bases from V and 7 bases from J; bases unmatched to any gene: 9. The DNA of the CDR3 is TGTGCCAGCAGTCGCCGACAGGGGGTAGGGAATGAGCAGTTCTTC. Translation: CASSRRQGVGNEQFF.

The chain employs TRBV29-1 and TRBJ1-2; the match to TRBD1 covers 8 bases. CDR3 length: 12 amino acids. Germline loops: CDR1 SQVTM, CDR2 ANQGSEA. Germline trimming cut 6 bases from V and 6 bases from J; bases unmatched to any gene: 6. CDR3 nucleotides: TGCAGCGTCGTACAGGGGGTCCATGGCTACACCTTC. Translated, it gives CSVVQGVHGYTF. Full variable domain (missing parts from reference TRBV29-1 and TRBJ1-2): SAVISQKPSRDICQRGTSLTIQCQVDSQVTMMFWYRQQPGQSLTLIATANQGSEATYESGFVIDKFPISRPNLTFSTLTVSNMSPEDSSIYLCSVVQGVHGYTFGSGTRLTVV.

The chain joins TRBV27 to TRBJ2-7, with a tentative D call TRBD2 (6 bases). With 5 bases removed from V and 7 bases from J, the gap between germline ends came to 30 bases. CDR3 length: 18 amino acids. CDR1 and CDR2 from the germline V gene are MNHEY and SMNVEV (reference sequence). The CDR3 nucleotides read TGTGCCAGCAGTAACTCCGGATTTATAGGCTCACAACGGGGGGAGCAGTACTTC. It encodes CASSNSGFIGSQRGEQYF.

The DNA of the CDR3 is TGTGCCAGCAGTAACCCAACAGGGAGTAGAGATACGCAGTATTTT. Its protein product is CASSNPTGSRDTQYF. The chain joins TRBV6-6 to TRBJ2-3; TRBD1 is a possible D gene (6 bases). Germline V gene data show CDR1 as MNHNY and CDR2 as SVGAGI (reference sequence). The V end lost 5 bases, the J end lost 5 bases, and 17 bases lay between the germline ends. The CDR3 has 15 amino acids.

The J gene is TRBJ2-7, the V gene TRBV20-1; D is unclear. The CDR3 runs 11 residues. V lost 1 base to trimming and J lost 6 bases, with 7 bases between them. Germline V gives CDR1 DFQATT, CDR2 SNEGSKA (reference sequence). The CDR3 DNA follows: TGCAGTGCTAGAGCCGTAGGCGAGCAGTACTTC. Its translation: CSARAVGEQYF.

The chain links TRBV12-3 or TRBV12-4 to TRBJ1-2; 9 nucleotides align to TRBD1. The CDR3 runs 15 residues. V lost 3 bases to trimming and J lost 5 bases; unmatched junction nucleotides: 7. CDR3 sequence (DNA): TGTGCCAGCAGTTTTGCACAGGGGGCTCTTTATGGCTACACCTTC. Its protein is CASSFAQGALYGYTF.

V is TRBV6-1 and J is TRBJ2-7; 10 nucleotides agree with TRBD2. Germline values: CDR1 MNHNS, CDR2 SASEGT. The V and J ends lost 10 bases and 1 base, in that order; junction bases with no gene match: 16. The CDR3 is made up of 17 amino acids. This CDR3 is CATSLPILAGDSYEQYF. The CDR3 DNA sequence: TGTGCCACCTCTTTACCAATCCTAGCGGGGGATTCCTACGAGCAGTACTTC.

This chain links TRBV20-1 with TRBJ2-5; D is ambiguous. In germline, CDR1 is DFQATT, CDR2 SNEGSKA (reference sequence). CDR3 length: 12 amino acids. V lost 3 bases to trimming and J lost 5 bases, with 10 bases between them. The CDR3 DNA follows: TGCAGTGCTAGTCCCAGTTTTGAGACCCAGTACTTC. Residues: CSASPSFETQYF.

This chain links TRBV29-1 with TRBJ2-7, with D perhaps matching TRBD1 (5 bases). V dropped 5 bases and J dropped 2 bases, with 10 bases sitting between them. This CDR3 is built from 12 residues. The germline V gene encodes CDR1 SQVTM and CDR2 ANQGSEA. In DNA, the CDR3 is TGCAGCGTTTCGACAGTTCCCTACGAGCAGTACTTC. Translating it yields CSVSTVPYEQYF.

The chain couples TRBV27 to TRBJ1-6; 7 bases match TRBD1. After removal of 6 bases from V and 7 bases from J, the junction contained 6 bases not matched to a gene. Germline V gene lookup returns CDR1 MNHEY and CDR2 SMNVEV (reference sequence). This CDR3 comprises 14 residues. CDR3 sequence (DNA): TGTGCCAGCAGCTGGGACAGTCCAAATTCACCCCTCCACTTT. Protein: CASSWDSPNSPLHF.

The J gene is TRBJ1-2, the V gene TRBV6-5; no firm D call. V lost 4 bases and J 8 bases, leaving 8 bases between the germline ends. Germline assignment: CDR1 MNHEY and CDR2 SVGAGI. CDR3 size: 11 residues. DNA of the CDR3: TGTGCCAGCAGTTCCTCCGGGGGCTACACCTTC. Protein product: CASSSSGGYTF.

The genes are TRBV12-3 or TRBV12-4 and TRBJ2-1; D call uncertain. V lost 4 bases and J lost 0, with 13 bases in between. CDR3 length: 16 residues. CDR3 sequence reads: CASSSYSRSSYNEQFF. In DNA form, the CDR3 reads TGTGCCAGCAGTTCCTACAGCCGAAGCTCCTACAATGAGCAGTTCTTC.

The chain employs TRBV6-5 and TRBJ2-7; the D call may be TRBD1 or TRBD2 (5 bases each). The CDR3 spans 14 residues. Germline assignment: CDR1 MNHEY and CDR2 SVGAGI. The germline V and J ends were trimmed by 2 bases and 3 bases, with 11 bases remaining between them. The CDR3 sequence: CASSYGPGSYEQYF. The CDR3 DNA sequence: TGTGCCAGCAGTTACGGTCCAGGGAGCTACGAGCAGTACTTC.

This sequence joins TRBV30 and TRBJ1-6, with 10 bases matching TRBD1. Per germline, CDR1 GTSNPN and CDR2 SVGIG (reference sequence). V shed 0 bases, J shed 7 bases, and the junction held 6 bases outside the gene matches. The CDR3 runs 16 residues. CDR3 region: CAWSVLGQGRNSPLHF. CDR3 in DNA: TGTGCCTGGAGTGTACTGGGACAGGGGAGGAATTCACCCCTCCACTTT.

In this sample, this clonotype turned up once. The genes are TRBV15 and TRBJ1-2; a weak D match, TRBD1 (5 bases). Per germline, CDR1 LNHNV and CDR2 YYDKDF (reference sequence). With 0 bases removed from V and 7 bases from J, the gap between germline ends came to 9 bases. The CDR3 runs 13 residues. The CDR3 sequence: CATSRDTGTGYTF. The CDR3 DNA reads as TGTGCCACCAGCAGAGATACCGGGACTGGCTACACCTTC.

The DNA of the CDR3 is TGTGCCAGCAGTTTATCGACCGTAACGCCCCAGTACTTC. This gives the protein CASSLSTVTPQYF. The genes are TRBV27 and TRBJ2-5; no definite D call. The CDR3 sequence is 13 residues long. V lost 0 bases to trimming and J lost 9 bases, with 11 bases between them. From germline, CDR1 is MNHEY and CDR2 SMNVEV (reference sequence).

The chain joins TRBV7-2 to TRBJ2-7; D remains ambiguous. This CDR3 region has 16 residues. Trimming took 5 bases from V and 3 from J, leaving 20 bases between them. CDR1 and CDR2 (germline): SGHTA, FQGNSA. This chain's CDR3 is CASSTFYSSSRYEQYF. Here the CDR3 DNA reads TGTGCCAGCAGCACATTTTACTCCTCCTCCCGCTACGAGCAGTACTTC.

V usage is TRBV2 and J usage is TRBJ2-3; 10 bases map to TRBD1. The CDR3 runs 15 residues. Germline CDR1 is SNHLY and CDR2 is FYNNEI. Germline trimming cut 6 bases from V and 0 bases from J; bases unmatched to any gene: 3. The CDR3 DNA follows: TGTGCCAGCAGGGAGGGACAGGGGAGCACAGATACGCAGTATTTT. Protein: CASREGQGSTDTQYF. Looking up the rest from reference TRBV2 and TRBJ2-3 gives the full variable domain: EPEVTQTPSHQVTQMGQEVILRCVPISNHLYFYWYRQILGQKVEFLVSFYNNEISEKSEIFDDQFSVERPDGSNFTLKIRSTKLEDSAMYFCASREGQGSTDTQYFGPGTRLTVL.

The J gene is TRBJ1-2, the V gene TRBV30; D gene uncertain. Germline V CDR1 and CDR2: GTSNPN, SVGIG (reference sequence). The CDR3 is 12 residues long. Trimming stripped 4 bases from V and 6 bases from J, with 12 bases between. The CDR3: CAWNPGGHGYTF. The CDR3 nucleotides read TGTGCCTGGAACCCGGGAGGCCATGGCTACACCTTC.

This chain joins TRBV9 and TRBJ1-2; possibly TRBD1 for D (5 bases). CDR3 length equals 18 residues. Germline assignment: CDR1 SGDLS and CDR2 YYNGEE. V was trimmed by 2 bases and J by 2 bases, leaving 22 bases between them. In DNA, the CDR3 is TGTGCCAGCAGCGTCGAATTACGGGGCAGGGCGGACAACTATGGCTACACCTTC. Protein product: CASSVELRGRADNYGYTF.

The chain combines TRBV20-1 with TRBJ1-6; 8 bases line up with TRBD1. The germline V gene has CDR1 DFQATT and CDR2 SNEGSKA (reference sequence). The CDR3 runs to 13 residues. Trimming at V came to 7 bases and at J to 6 bases, leaving 5 bases not matched to a gene. CDR3 in DNA: TGCAGTGTCGGACAGGGAGGTAATTCACCCCTCCACTTT. Translating it yields CSVGQGGNSPLHF.

This clonotype turned up a few times. The chain couples TRBV7-2 to TRBJ2-3; no definite D call. The CDR3 contains 13 residues. Trimming stripped 4 bases from V and 1 base from J, with 6 bases between. Germline CDR1 is SGHTA and CDR2 is FQGNSA. The CDR3 DNA reads as TGTGCCAGCAGCTCTCTACGCACAGATACGCAGTATTTT. This gives the protein CASSSLRTDTQYF.

This sequence joins TRBV25-1 and TRBJ1-1; D gene ambiguous. Looked up from germline, CDR1 is MGHDK and CDR2 is SYGVNS. Trimming shortened V by 2 bases and J by 1 base, and 5 bases separated the two germline ends. This CDR3 spans 13 amino acids. The CDR3 reads CASSERGNTEAFF. The DNA of the CDR3 is TGTGCCAGCAGTGAAAGAGGGAACACTGAAGCTTTCTTT.